This T cell receptor beta chain appears in the sequencing data of a study of cytomegalovirus exposure and HLA in healthy donors. Study background: Out of 150 million to 200 million T cells, an earlier analysis found around 120 million unique TCR beta sequences in total.

Germline loops: CDR1 SGHTA, CDR2 FQGNSA. This CDR3 contains 15 residues. V was shortened by 3 bases and J by 3 bases, with 11 bases between the two germline ends. Overall study results and limits: The investigators catalogued some 150 TCR beta chains as cytomegalovirus-associated.

In regard to this clone: Its matching antigen is unknown.

Use of 60 Vbeta and 13 Jbeta primers characterized the PCR. Sequencing was performed with immunoSEQ multiplex PCR; in TCRdb, only in-frame clones are kept and a portion is missing. The sample holds about 130,000 clones, 75% to 90% seen once. Source material: PBMCs. The chain joins TRBV7-2 to TRBJ1-4; TRBD1 is a possible D gene (6 bases). The receptor was isolated from a woman aged 35 to 49 in good health and CMV-seropositive. The CDR3 loop reads CASSFQGQANEKLFF. CDR3 nucleotides: TGTGCCAGCAGCTTCCAGGGGCAGGCTAATGAAAAACTGTTTTTT.